This TCR beta chain was sequenced during a study of regulatory dendritic cells for organ transplantation. CFSE-labeled sorted T cells met regulatory or mature dendritic cells for over 4 days. Naive CD45RA+ and memory CD45RO+ CD4+ or CD8+ T cells were FACS-sorted. Method: immunoSEQ multiplex PCR; TCRdb's copy keeps in-frame clones and lacks some. The sample includes fewer than 8,500 clones, roughly 67% of them seen just once. With respect to this clone: Its specificity is unknown.

The J segment lost 3 bases and the V segment lost 4 bases, leaving 6 bases of the junction unmatched. The CDR3 covers 14 residues. The germline V gene has CDR1 SQVTM and CDR2 ANQGSEA. Points from the study as a whole: Naive T cells showed high diversity, memory cells less, memory CD8+ least.

The V call is TRBV29-1, the J call TRBJ2-1, with 7 bases fitting TRBD1. The TCR originated in a human donor in good health. Sequenced: memory CD4+ T cells from blood cultured with dendritic cells. Subset denoted: CD45RO+ memory T cells. The CDR3, as DNA: TGCAGCGTTGTTGGGCAGGGGGACTACAATGAGCAGTTCTTC. It translates to CSVVGQGDYNEQFF.